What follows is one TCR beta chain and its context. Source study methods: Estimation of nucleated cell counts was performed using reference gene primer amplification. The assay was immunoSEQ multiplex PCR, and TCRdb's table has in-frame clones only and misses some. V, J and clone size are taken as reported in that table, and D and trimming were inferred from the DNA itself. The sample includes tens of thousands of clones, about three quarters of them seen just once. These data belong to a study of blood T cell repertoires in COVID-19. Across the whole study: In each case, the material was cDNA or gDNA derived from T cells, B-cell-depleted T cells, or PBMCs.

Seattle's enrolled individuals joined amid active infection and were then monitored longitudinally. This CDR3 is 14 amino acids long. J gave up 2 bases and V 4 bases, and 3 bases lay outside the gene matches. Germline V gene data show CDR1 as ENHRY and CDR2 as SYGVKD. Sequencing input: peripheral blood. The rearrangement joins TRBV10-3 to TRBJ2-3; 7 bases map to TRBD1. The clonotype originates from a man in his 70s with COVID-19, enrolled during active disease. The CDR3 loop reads CAISGDRVTDTQYF. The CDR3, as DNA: TGTGCCATCAGTGGGGACAGAGTCACAGATACGCAGTATTTT.